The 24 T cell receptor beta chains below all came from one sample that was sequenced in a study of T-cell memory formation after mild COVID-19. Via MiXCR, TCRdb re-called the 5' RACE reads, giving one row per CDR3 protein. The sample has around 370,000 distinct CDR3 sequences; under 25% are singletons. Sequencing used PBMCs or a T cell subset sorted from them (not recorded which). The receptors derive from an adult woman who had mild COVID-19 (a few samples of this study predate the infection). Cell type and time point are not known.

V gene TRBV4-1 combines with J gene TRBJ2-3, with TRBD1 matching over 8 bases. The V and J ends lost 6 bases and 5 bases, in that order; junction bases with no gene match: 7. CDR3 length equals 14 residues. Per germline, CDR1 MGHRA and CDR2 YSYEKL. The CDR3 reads CASSGTGAGDTQYF. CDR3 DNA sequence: TGCGCCAGCAGTGGGACAGGAGCGGGAGATACGCAGTATTTT.

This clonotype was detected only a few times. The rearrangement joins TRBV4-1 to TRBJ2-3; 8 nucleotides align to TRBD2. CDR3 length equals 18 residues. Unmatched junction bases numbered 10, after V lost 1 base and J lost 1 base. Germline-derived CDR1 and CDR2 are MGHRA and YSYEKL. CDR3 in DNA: TGCGCCAGCAGCCAAGCCGGGGGACTGACTAGCGGCACAGATACGCAGTATTTT. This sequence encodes CASSQAGGLTSGTDTQYF.

CDR3 in amino acids: CASSRTGISTDTQYF. The CDR3 nucleotides read TGCGCCAGCAGCCGGACAGGGATTAGCACAGATACGCAGTATTTT. The rearrangement joins TRBV5-1 to TRBJ2-3; 8 nucleotides agree with TRBD1. The CDR3 is 15 amino acids. V trimming: 4 bases; J trimming: 0 bases; junction bases outside the gene matches: 4. CDR1 is SGHRS and CDR2 is YFSETQ in the germline V gene.

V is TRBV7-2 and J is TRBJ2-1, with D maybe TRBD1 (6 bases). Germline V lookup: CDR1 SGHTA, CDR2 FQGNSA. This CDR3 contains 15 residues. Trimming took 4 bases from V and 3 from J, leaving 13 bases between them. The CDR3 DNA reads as TGTGCCAGCAGCTCCCTGAGGGGGAACTACAATGAGCAGTTCTTC. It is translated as CASSSLRGNYNEQFF.

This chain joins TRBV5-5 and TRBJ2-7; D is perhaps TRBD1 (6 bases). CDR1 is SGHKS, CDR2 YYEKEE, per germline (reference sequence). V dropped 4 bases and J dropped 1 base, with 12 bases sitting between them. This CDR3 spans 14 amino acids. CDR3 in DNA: TGTGCCAGCAGCCCCCAGACAGGTTCCTACGAGCAGTACTTC. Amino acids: CASSPQTGSYEQYF.

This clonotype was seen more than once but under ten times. CDR3 sequence: CASSPRNRGTGELFF. In DNA, the CDR3 is TGTGCCAGCAGCCCCCGCAACAGGGGCACCGGGGAGCTGTTTTTT. The chain is built from TRBV3-1 and TRBJ2-2; 7 nucleotides match TRBD1. The CDR3 is 15 residues long. The V gene end was trimmed by 4 bases and the J gene end by 4 bases; junction bases not matched to a gene: 6. CDR1 is LGHDT and CDR2 is YNNKEL in the germline V gene (reference sequence).

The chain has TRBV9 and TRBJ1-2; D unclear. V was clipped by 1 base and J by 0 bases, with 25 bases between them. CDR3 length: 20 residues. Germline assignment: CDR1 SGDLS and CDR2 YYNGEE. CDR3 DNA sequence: TGTGCCAGCAGCGTAATGCCCGGGAGCCCAGTCGCCGGAACTAACTATGGCTACACCTTC. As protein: CASSVMPGSPVAGTNYGYTF.

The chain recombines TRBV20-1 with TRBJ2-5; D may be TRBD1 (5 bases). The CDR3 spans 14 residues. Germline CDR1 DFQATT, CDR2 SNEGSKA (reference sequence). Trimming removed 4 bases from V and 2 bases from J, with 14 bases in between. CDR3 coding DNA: TGCAGTGCTAAGCTCTGGCAGGGACAAGAGACCCAGTACTTC. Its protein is CSAKLWQGQETQYF.

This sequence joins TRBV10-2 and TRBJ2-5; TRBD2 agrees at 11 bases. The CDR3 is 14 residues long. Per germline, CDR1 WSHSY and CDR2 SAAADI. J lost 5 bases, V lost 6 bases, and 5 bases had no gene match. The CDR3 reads CASRLAGAIETQYF. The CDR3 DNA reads TGCGCCAGCAGACTAGCGGGAGCTATTGAGACCCAGTACTTC.

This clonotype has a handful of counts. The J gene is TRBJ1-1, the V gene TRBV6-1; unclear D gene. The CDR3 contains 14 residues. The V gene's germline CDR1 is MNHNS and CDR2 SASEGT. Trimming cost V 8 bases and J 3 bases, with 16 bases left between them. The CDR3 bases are TGTGCCAGCTCACAAAATGTAGAGTACACTGAAGCTTTCTTT. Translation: CASSQNVEYTEAFF.

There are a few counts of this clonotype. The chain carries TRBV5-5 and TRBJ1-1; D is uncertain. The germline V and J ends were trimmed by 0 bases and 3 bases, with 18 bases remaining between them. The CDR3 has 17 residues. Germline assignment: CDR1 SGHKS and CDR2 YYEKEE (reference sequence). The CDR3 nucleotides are TGTGCCAGCAGCTTGGGCTGGTATCGGCTGGAACACACTGAAGCTTTCTTT. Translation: CASSLGWYRLEHTEAFF.

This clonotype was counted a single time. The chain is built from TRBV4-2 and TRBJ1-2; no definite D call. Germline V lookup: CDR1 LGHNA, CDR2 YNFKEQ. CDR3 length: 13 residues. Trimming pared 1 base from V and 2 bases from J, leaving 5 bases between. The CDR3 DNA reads TGTGCCAGCAGCCAAGGGATGAACTATGGCTACACCTTC. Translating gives CASSQGMNYGYTF.

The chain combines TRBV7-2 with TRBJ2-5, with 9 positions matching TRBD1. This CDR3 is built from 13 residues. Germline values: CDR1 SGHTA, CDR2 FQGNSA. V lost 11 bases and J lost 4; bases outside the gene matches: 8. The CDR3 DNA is TGTGCCGTACGACAGGGGGATGGAGAGACCCAGTACTTC. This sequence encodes CAVRQGDGETQYF.

The CDR3 nucleotides are TGTGCCACCAGTGCCTCGGGGGCCCTCACAGATACGCAGTATTTT. This codes for CATSASGALTDTQYF. The gene calls are TRBV24-1 and TRBJ2-3; the D gene could be TRBD1 or TRBD2 (6 bases each). Per the germline V gene, CDR1 is KGHDR and CDR2 is SFDVKD. The CDR3 runs 15 residues. Trimming removed 5 bases at V and 2 bases at J, with 13 bases between.

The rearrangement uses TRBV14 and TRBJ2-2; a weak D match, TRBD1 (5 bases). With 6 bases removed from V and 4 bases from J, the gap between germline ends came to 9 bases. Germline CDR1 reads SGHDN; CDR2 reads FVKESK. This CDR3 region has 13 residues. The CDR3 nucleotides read TGTGCCAGCAGTAACCAGGGCACCGGGGAGCTGTTTTTT. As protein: CASSNQGTGELFF.

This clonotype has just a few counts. The CDR3 here is CASIRGGSNQPQHF. CDR3 sequence (DNA): TGTGCCAGCATTCGCGGAGGTAGCAATCAGCCCCAGCATTTT. The rearrangement joins TRBV6-6 to TRBJ1-5; D remains ambiguous. Deletions cut 7 bases from V and 0 bases from J, with 10 bases between. This CDR3 is 14 amino acids long. Germline assignment: CDR1 MNHNY and CDR2 SVGAGI (reference sequence).

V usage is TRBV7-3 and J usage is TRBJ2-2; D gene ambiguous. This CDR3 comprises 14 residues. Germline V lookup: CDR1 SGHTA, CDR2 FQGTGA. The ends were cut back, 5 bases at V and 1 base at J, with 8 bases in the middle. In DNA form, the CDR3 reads TGTGCCAGCAGCCATCCGGGGAACACCGGGGAGCTGTTTTTT. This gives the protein CASSHPGNTGELFF. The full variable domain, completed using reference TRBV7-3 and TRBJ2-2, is GAGVSQTPSNKVTEKGKYVELRCDPISGHTALYWYRQSLGQGPEFLIYFQGTGAADDSGLPNDRFFAVRPEGSVSTLKIQRTERGDSAVYLCASSHPGNTGELFFGEGSRLTVL.

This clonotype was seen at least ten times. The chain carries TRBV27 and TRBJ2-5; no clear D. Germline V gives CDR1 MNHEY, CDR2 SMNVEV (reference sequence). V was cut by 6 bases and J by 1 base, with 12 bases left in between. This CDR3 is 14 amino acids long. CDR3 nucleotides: TGTGCCAGCAGAGTGACATGGGGCCAAGAGACCCAGTACTTC. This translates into CASRVTWGQETQYF.

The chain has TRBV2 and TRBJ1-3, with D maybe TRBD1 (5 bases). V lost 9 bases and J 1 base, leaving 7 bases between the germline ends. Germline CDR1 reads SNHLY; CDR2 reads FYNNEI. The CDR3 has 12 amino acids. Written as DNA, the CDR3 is TGTGCCAGAAAGGGGTCTGGAAACACCATATATTTT. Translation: CARKGSGNTIYF.

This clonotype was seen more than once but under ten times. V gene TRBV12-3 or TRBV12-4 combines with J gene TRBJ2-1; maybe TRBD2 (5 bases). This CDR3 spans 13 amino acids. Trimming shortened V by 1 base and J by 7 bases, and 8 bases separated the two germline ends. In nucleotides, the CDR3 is TGTGCCAGCAGTTTAGACGGGGTAAATGAGCAGTTCTTC. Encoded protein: CASSLDGVNEQFF.

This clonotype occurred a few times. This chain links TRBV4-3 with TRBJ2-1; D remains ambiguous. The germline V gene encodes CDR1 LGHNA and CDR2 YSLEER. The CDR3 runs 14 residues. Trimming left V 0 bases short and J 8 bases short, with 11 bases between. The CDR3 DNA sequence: TGCGCCAGCAGCCAAGAAATCTATTCGGATGAGCAGTTCTTC. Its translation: CASSQEIYSDEQFF.

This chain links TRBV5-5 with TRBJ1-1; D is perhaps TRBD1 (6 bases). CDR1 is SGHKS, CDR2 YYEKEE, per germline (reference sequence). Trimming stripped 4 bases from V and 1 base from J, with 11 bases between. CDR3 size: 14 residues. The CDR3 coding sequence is TGTGCCAGCAGCGGAACAGGGAGGAACACTGAAGCTTTCTTT. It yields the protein CASSGTGRNTEAFF. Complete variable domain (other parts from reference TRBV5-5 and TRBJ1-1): DAGVTQSPTHLIKTRGQQVTLRCSPISGHKSVSWYQQVLGQGPQFIFQYYEKEERGRGNFPDRFSARQFPNYSSELNVNALLLGDSALYLCASSGTGRNTEAFFGQGTRLTVV.

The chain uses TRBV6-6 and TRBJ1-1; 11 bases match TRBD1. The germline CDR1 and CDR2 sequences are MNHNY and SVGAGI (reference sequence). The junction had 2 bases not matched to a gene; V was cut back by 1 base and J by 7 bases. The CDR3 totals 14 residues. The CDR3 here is CASSYFGTGGEAFF. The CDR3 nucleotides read TGTGCCAGCAGTTACTTTGGGACAGGGGGTGAAGCTTTCTTT.

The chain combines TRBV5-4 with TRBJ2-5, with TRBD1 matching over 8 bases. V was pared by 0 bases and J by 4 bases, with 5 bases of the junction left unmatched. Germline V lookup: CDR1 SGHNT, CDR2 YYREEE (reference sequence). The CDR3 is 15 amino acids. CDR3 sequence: CASSLVGQGRETQYF. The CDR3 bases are TGTGCCAGCAGCTTGGTAGGACAGGGAAGAGAGACCCAGTACTTC.